This T cell receptor beta chain emerged from a study of T-cell memory formation after mild COVID-19. Study-level findings and limits: Memory sampled before infection contained some responding clones, suggesting cross-reactive memory joined. Chiefly within CM and EM were the contracting CD4+ clones; CD8+ ones were within EMRA.

About this clonotype: Its antigen is undetermined.

TCRdb analysed the 5' RACE reads with MiXCR anew, one entry per CDR3 protein. The sample lists fewer than 650,000 distinct CDR3 sequences; around 16% were seen once. The germline CDR1 and CDR2 sequences are SEHNR and FQNEAQ (reference sequence). The CDR3 runs to 15 residues. The V end was cut by 1 base, the J end by 7 bases, with 13 bases between. The chain has TRBV7-9 and TRBJ1-4; D perhaps matches TRBD1 (5 bases). This receptor was obtained from an adult woman who had mild COVID-19 (a few samples of this study predate the infection). Cell type and time point are not known. The sequenced material came from PBMCs or a T cell subset sorted from them (not recorded which). CDR3 DNA sequence: TGTGCCAGCAGCTTAGTCGGGGGTTATGGTGAAAAACTGTTTTTT. Protein sequence: CASSLVGGYGEKLFF. Together with reference TRBV7-9 and TRBJ1-4, the CDR3 gives the full variable domain: DTGVSQNPRHKITKRGQNVTFRCDPISEHNRLYWYRQTLGQGPEFLTYFQNEAQLEKSRLLSDRFSAERPKGSFSTLEIQRTEQGDSAMYLCASSLVGGYGEKLFFGSGTQLSVL.